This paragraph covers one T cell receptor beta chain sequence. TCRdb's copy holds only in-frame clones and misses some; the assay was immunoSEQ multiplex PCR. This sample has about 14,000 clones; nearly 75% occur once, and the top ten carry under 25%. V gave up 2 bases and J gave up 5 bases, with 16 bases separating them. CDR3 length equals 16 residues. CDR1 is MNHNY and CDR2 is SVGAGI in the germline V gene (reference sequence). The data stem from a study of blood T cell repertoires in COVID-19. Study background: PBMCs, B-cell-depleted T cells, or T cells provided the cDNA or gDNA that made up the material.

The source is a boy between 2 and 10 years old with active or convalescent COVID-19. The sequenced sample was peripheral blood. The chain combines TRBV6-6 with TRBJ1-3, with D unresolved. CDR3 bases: TGTGCCAGCAGTTACCAAAGACTCTCTGAAAGAAACACCATATATTTT. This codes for CASSYQRLSERNTIYF.